The entry below describes one T cell receptor (beta chain). CDR1 and CDR2 from the germline V gene are SGHTA and FQGNSA. The CDR3 length is 13 residues. Germline trimming cut 1 base from V and 7 bases from J; bases unmatched to any gene: 4. The record originates from a study of Ad26.COV2.S vaccination and SARS-CoV-2 variants. In the study overall: Participant was drawn from the COV1001 Ad26.COV2.S trial arm.

Treatment meaning: over 15 received Ad26.COV2.S at low or high dose, single or two shots; about 5 received placebo; per-sample allocation not given. Repertoires come from day 63 after the first vaccine or placebo injection. TCRdb keeps only in-frame clones here, not all; method: immunoSEQ multiplex PCR. Seen here are hundreds of thousands of clones, about 91% observed once, and the top ten hold approximately 2.5%. V gene TRBV7-2 combines with J gene TRBJ2-7; TRBD2 matches at 7 bases. The receptor was derived from a person between 18 and 65 years old who received the Ad26.COV2.S COVID-19 vaccine or a placebo. Sequenced here: peripheral blood, sampled in a trial of Ad26.COV2.S vaccine versus placebo. The DNA for the CDR3 is TGTGCCAGCAGCTTAGATCGGGAGGATGAGCAGTACGTC. Translating it yields CASSLDREDEQYV.